Included here is one T cell receptor (beta chain) sequence, with context. Original methodology: Reference gene primer amplification gave estimated nucleated cell counts. The data were produced by immunoSEQ multiplex PCR, yet TCRdb's version contains in-frame clones alone and is incomplete. V and J calls and clone size come straight from that table; D and trimming were deduced from the DNA. The table includes about 170,000 clones, about 80% detected once. This sample was included in a study of blood T cell repertoires in COVID-19. Per the germline V gene, CDR1 is LGHDT and CDR2 is YNNKEL (reference sequence). The V end was cut by 4 bases, the J end by 6 bases, with 18 bases between. The CDR3 loop spans 15 amino acids.

The rearrangement links TRBV3-1 (or the pseudogene TRBV3-2) to TRBJ1-1; maybe TRBD1 (5 bases). Sequencing was done on a sample of peripheral blood. The sequence was obtained from a woman aged 80 or older with acute or convalescent COVID-19. The CDR3 DNA reads as TGTGCCAGCAGCCCCTCCCCTTTGACCAGGGCTGAAGCTTTCTTT. Amino acids: CASSPSPLTRAEAFF.